This T cell receptor (beta chain) was retrieved from a study of cytomegalovirus exposure and HLA in healthy donors. Findings of the study overall: In an earlier analysis, productive rearrangement rates for most beta V segments clustered near 87% or 30%.

This PCR relied on a set of 60 Vbeta primers and 13 Jbeta primers. The protocol was immunoSEQ multiplex PCR, while the TCRdb copy is restricted to in-frame clones and leaves out a portion. The table lists under 250,000 clones, approximately 78% of them singletons, with less than 3% in the top ten. Concerning this clone itself: Its antigen is not identified.

V trimming: 6 bases; J trimming: 4 bases; junction bases outside the gene matches: 11. There are 16 residues in the CDR3. Germline lookup yields CDR1 SQVTM and CDR2 ANQGSEA. Healthy individuals who donated bone marrow served as the donors. The gene calls are TRBV29-1 and TRBJ2-3; 12 bases fit TRBD1. This TCR was sampled from a woman in her thirties or forties in good health and CMV-seronegative. The sequenced sample was PBMCs. The CDR3 DNA is TGCAGCGTAAGCCCCGGGACAGGGGGCAGTCCAGATACGCAGTATTTT. This codes for CSVSPGTGGSPDTQYF.